Shown below are 17 T cell receptor beta chains from a single sample sequenced in a study of cytomegalovirus exposure and HLA in healthy donors. The PCR used 60 Vbeta and 13 Jbeta primers. Assay: immunoSEQ multiplex PCR; the TCRdb copy retains only in-frame clones and omits some. Among about 150,000 clones listed, 80% were seen once. Sequences were obtained from PBMCs. These TCRs come from a woman aged 40-49 years in good health and CMV-seropositive.

This clone was detected only once. This chain joins TRBV2 and TRBJ1-5; 9 nucleotides line up with TRBD1. The CDR3 covers 14 residues. V lost 6 bases and J lost 6; bases outside the gene matches: 6. Germline lookup yields CDR1 SNHLY and CDR2 FYNNEI. CDR3 residues: CASRRTGGSQPQHF. The CDR3 coding sequence is TGTGCCAGCAGACGAACAGGGGGCAGTCAGCCCCAGCATTTT.

This chain joins TRBV7-2 and TRBJ1-5; possible D gene TRBD1, 5 bases. The CDR3 runs 13 residues. Germline-derived CDR1 and CDR2 are SGHTA and FQGNSA. V was pared by 2 bases and J by 4 bases, with 6 bases between. CDR3 DNA sequence: TGTGCCAGCAGCTTATCAGGGAATCAGCCCCAGCATTTT. It codes for CASSLSGNQPQHF.

This clone was observed a few times. V usage is TRBV29-1 and J usage is TRBJ2-2; possible D gene TRBD2, 7 bases. V lost 4 bases to trimming and J lost 5 bases, with 20 bases between them. This CDR3 contains 16 residues. In germline, CDR1 is SQVTM, CDR2 ANQGSEA. The CDR3: CSVGLGGGRGTGELFF. Written as DNA, the CDR3 is TGCAGCGTTGGATTGGGGGGCGGGAGAGGAACCGGGGAGCTGTTTTTT.

V gene TRBV7-9 combines with J gene TRBJ1-5, with 10 bases that match TRBD1. The V gene's germline CDR1 is SEHNR and CDR2 FQNEAQ (reference sequence). CDR3 length: 15 residues. The V and J ends lost 5 bases and 5 bases, in that order; junction bases with no gene match: 6. For the CDR3, the DNA is TGTGCCAGCAGCCTGGGACAGGGGATCGATCAGCCCCAGCATTTT. Its translation is CASSLGQGIDQPQHF.

This clone has a handful of counts. V and J are TRBV30 and TRBJ1-1; tentatively, D is TRBD1 (5 bases). V shed 4 bases and J shed 7 bases, with 16 bases lying between them. Germline lookup yields CDR1 GTSNPN and CDR2 SVGIG (reference sequence). This CDR3 has 13 residues. The CDR3 loop reads CAWNNRYIGEAFF. CDR3 nucleotides: TGTGCCTGGAATAACAGGTATATTGGTGAAGCTTTCTTT. Full variable domain (rest looked up from reference TRBV30 and TRBJ1-1): SQTIHQWPATLVQPVGSPLSLECTVEGTSNPNLYWYRQAAGRGLQLLFYSVGIGQISSEVPQNLSASRPQDRQFILSSKKLLLSDSGFYLCAWNNRYIGEAFFGQGTRLTVV.

The chain is built from TRBV19 and TRBJ2-3; D might be TRBD1 (5 bases). The germline CDR1 and CDR2 sequences are LNHDA and SQIVND (reference sequence). This CDR3 contains 17 residues. Deletions cut 3 bases from V and 4 bases from J, with 20 bases between. CDR3 coding DNA: TGTGCCAGTAGTATCGTAGGGGCGCTGAGTGGGGCAGATACGCAGTATTTT. The encoded protein is CASSIVGALSGADTQYF.

V is TRBV7-2 and J is TRBJ2-2, with 14 positions matching TRBD2. Germline V lookup: CDR1 SGHTA, CDR2 FQGNSA. The ends lost 5 bases at V and 5 bases at J; junction bases unmatched: 10. The CDR3 consists of 18 residues. As DNA, the CDR3 is TGTGCCAGCAGCCTTAGACTAGCGGGAGGGCCTGGTACCGGGGAGCTGTTTTTT. Its translation is CASSLRLAGGPGTGELFF.

CDR3 bases: TGCGCCAGCAGCTTGGAAGGACTAGCGGTTAACTACGAGCAGTACTTC. Translation gives CASSLEGLAVNYEQYF. The J gene is TRBJ2-7, the V gene TRBV5-1, with 10 bases fitting TRBD2. Germline CDR1 is SGHRS and CDR2 is YFSETQ. The J segment lost 3 bases and the V segment lost 0 bases, leaving 6 bases of the junction unmatched. The CDR3 has 16 residues. The full variable domain, with the rest looked up from reference TRBV5-1 and TRBJ2-7, is KAGVTQTPRYLIKTRGQQVTLSCSPISGHRSVSWYQQTPGQGLQFLFEYFSETQRNKGNFPGRFSGRQFSNSRSEMNVSTLELGDSALYLCASSLEGLAVNYEQYFGPGTRLTVT.

The rearrangement uses TRBV7-2 and TRBJ2-2, with 7 bases aligning to TRBD2. CDR3 length equals 16 residues. The trim removed 2 bases at V and 1 base at J, leaving 4 bases unmatched. Per the germline V gene, CDR1 is SGHTA and CDR2 is FQGNSA. The CDR3 nucleotides are TGTGCCAGCAGCTTATTGGGCGGGAGGAACACCGGGGAGCTGTTTTTT. Protein: CASSLLGGRNTGELFF.

V gene TRBV10-1 combines with J gene TRBJ2-7, with 12 bases lining up with TRBD2. This CDR3 is built from 15 residues. V lost 2 bases and J lost 5; bases outside the gene matches: 4. Germline values: CDR1 WNHNN, CDR2 SYGVQD (reference sequence). CDR3 sequence (DNA): TGCGCCAGCAGTGAGACTAGCGGGAGGACCCACGAGCAGTACTTC. Translation gives CASSETSGRTHEQYF.

This chain connects TRBV9 to TRBJ1-2, with TRBD1 matching over 7 bases. Unmatched junction bases numbered 6, after V lost 0 bases and J lost 1 base. Germline values: CDR1 SGDLS, CDR2 YYNGEE. The CDR3 has 16 residues. CDR3 DNA: TGTGCCAGCAGCGTAGGAGTCAGGGGGGATAACTATGGCTACACCTTC. Translation gives CASSVGVRGDNYGYTF.

The rearrangement uses TRBV9 and TRBJ1-1, with 8 positions matching TRBD1. The CDR3 spans 16 residues. V shed 4 bases, J shed 4 bases, and the junction held 12 bases outside the gene matches. Germline V lookup: CDR1 SGDLS, CDR2 YYNGEE. CDR3 protein: CASSPPGTGRSTEAFF. CDR3 DNA sequence: TGTGCCAGCAGCCCGCCCGGGACAGGACGGAGCACTGAAGCTTTCTTT.

The J gene is TRBJ2-5, the V gene TRBV30, with TRBD1 identical over 9 bases. V was pared by 3 bases and J by 9 bases, with 5 bases of the junction left unmatched. Germline CDR1 and CDR2: GTSNPN and SVGIG (reference sequence). This CDR3 has 12 residues. CDR3 in DNA: TGTGCCTGGAGCGGGACAGGGATGGCCCAGTACTTC. The encoded protein is CAWSGTGMAQYF.

This chain links TRBV28 with TRBJ1-1; 8 bases agree with TRBD1. The germline V gene encodes CDR1 MDHEN and CDR2 SYDVKM. The CDR3 contains 16 residues. The trim removed 5 bases at V and 6 bases at J, leaving 14 bases unmatched. The CDR3 DNA follows: TGTGCCAGCAGTCCCAGGACAGGGTCTAATGAGGCTGAAGCTTTCTTT. This encodes CASSPRTGSNEAEAFF. Complete variable domain (other parts from reference TRBV28 and TRBJ1-1): DVKVTQSSRYLVKRTGEKVFLECVQDMDHENMFWYRQDPGLGLRLIYFSYDVKMKEKGDIPEGYSVSREKKERFSLILESASTNQTSMYLCASSPRTGSNEAEAFFGQGTRLTVV.

This rearrangement joins TRBV5-6 to TRBJ1-5, with D perhaps TRBD1 (5 bases). The germline CDR1 and CDR2 sequences are SGHDT and YYEEEE. Trimming stripped 3 bases from V and 5 bases from J, with 9 bases between. CDR3 size: 13 residues. CDR3 DNA: TGTGCCAGCAGCTGGGGCAGGGATCAGCCCCAGCATTTT. This sequence encodes CASSWGRDQPQHF.

J is TRBJ2-7 and V is TRBV28; TRBD2 matches 8 bases. This CDR3 is 17 amino acids long. CDR1 and CDR2 from the germline V gene are MDHEN and SYDVKM. Trimming cost V 6 bases and J 2 bases; bases outside gene matches: 15. The CDR3 spells CASRHIPGGESPYEQYF. Written as DNA, the CDR3 is TGTGCCAGCAGACACATACCGGGGGGGGAGAGTCCCTACGAGCAGTACTTC.

The rearrangement uses TRBV5-1 and TRBJ1-3; D possibly corresponds to TRBD1 (6 bases). Trimming pared 0 bases from V and 4 bases from J, leaving 11 bases between. Germline V gene sequence: CDR1 SGHRS, CDR2 YFSETQ. The CDR3 length is 15 residues. The CDR3 DNA is TGCGCCAGCAGCTTGGGCAGGGGAGAAGGAAACACCATATATTTT. Its translation: CASSLGRGEGNTIYF.